A single sample is the source of the 18 T cell receptor beta chains below, sequenced in a study of T cell responses to AZD1222 COVID-19 vaccine. The protocol was immunoSEQ multiplex PCR, while the TCRdb copy is restricted to in-frame clones and leaves out a portion. The table has 130,000 to 150,000 clones, approximately 90% seen once; the top ten hold roughly 5.5%. Here the sequenced sample was peripheral blood, taken on day 0 of AZD1222 vaccination. The source of these receptors is an adult in good health.

The V gene is TRBV27, the J gene TRBJ1-1; the D is unclear. Deletions cut 8 bases from V and 4 bases from J, with 20 bases between. CDR1 is MNHEY and CDR2 is SMNVEV in the germline V gene (reference sequence). The CDR3 has 15 amino acids. Here the CDR3 DNA reads TGTGCCAGCTGTAAGATCGGGGATCGGGGCACTGAAGCTTTCTTT. Amino acid sequence: CASCKIGDRGTEAFF.

CDR3 region: CASSLGDSPLHF. The CDR3 DNA follows: TGTGCCAGCAGCTTAGGTGATTCACCCCTCCACTTT. The rearrangement links TRBV7-9 to TRBJ1-6, with D hard to call. The CDR3 covers 12 residues. Trimming removed 1 base at V and 8 bases at J, with 3 bases between. The germline gives CDR1 SEHNR, CDR2 FQNEAQ (reference sequence).

The V gene is TRBV7-3, the J gene TRBJ2-2, with 9 nucleotides matching TRBD1. Unmatched junction bases numbered 8, after V lost 3 bases and J lost 6 bases. The CDR3 extends over 16 amino acids. The V gene's germline CDR1 is SGHTA and CDR2 FQGTGA. CDR3 in DNA: TGTGCCAGCAGCTTTCGAAGGCGGGACAGGGCCGGGGAGCTGTTTTTT. It yields the protein CASSFRRRDRAGELFF.

The V and J genes are TRBV5-6 and TRBJ1-1; D not resolved. This CDR3 has 16 amino acids. CDR1 is SGHDT, CDR2 YYEEEE, per germline. Trimming took 1 base from V and 8 from J, leaving 21 bases between them. The CDR3 DNA follows: TGTGCCAGCAGCTTGTCCGGGAGAAGCTTTCTGCTGGAAGCTTTCTTT. Translation gives CASSLSGRSFLLEAFF.

This sequence joins TRBV6-2 or TRBV6-3 and TRBJ1-5, with D possibly TRBD1 on 5 matching bases. The V end lost 0 bases, the J end lost 3 bases, and 9 bases lay between the germline ends. Germline CDR1 is MNHEY and CDR2 is SVGEGT. The CDR3 has 15 amino acids. Here the CDR3 DNA reads TGTGCCAGCAGTTACTCTTACGGGGCCAATCAGCCCCAGCATTTT. This translates into CASSYSYGANQPQHF.

This sequence joins TRBV28 and TRBJ1-2, with D perhaps matching TRBD1 (6 bases). V lost 1 base to trimming and J lost 3 bases, with 12 bases between them. Germline CDR1 MDHEN, CDR2 SYDVKM. CDR3 size: 15 residues. The CDR3 loop reads CASSLLGGADYGYTF. The DNA of the CDR3 is TGTGCCAGCAGTTTATTAGGGGGGGCGGACTATGGCTACACCTTC.

The V call is TRBV5-1, the J call TRBJ2-3; TRBD1 is a possible D gene (5 bases). Germline CDR1 is SGHRS and CDR2 is YFSETQ. The V gene lost 1 base and the J gene lost 1 base, with 7 bases spanning the gap. This CDR3 has 14 residues. The CDR3 loop reads CASSLQGGTDTQYF. The CDR3, as DNA: TGCGCCAGCAGCTTGCAGGGTGGCACAGATACGCAGTATTTT.

The count of this clone is one. The genes are TRBV6-5 and TRBJ2-1, with D hard to call. Germline V gene lookup returns CDR1 MNHEY and CDR2 SVGAGI. V was cut by 0 bases and J by 9 bases, with 3 bases left in between. The CDR3 length is 11 residues. The CDR3: CASSYSGEQFF. Written as DNA, the CDR3 is TGTGCCAGCAGTTACTCGGGTGAGCAGTTCTTC.

The chain joins TRBV28 to TRBJ2-2; TRBD1 agrees at 10 bases. CDR3 length: 16 amino acids. J lost 3 bases, V lost 3 bases, and 4 bases had no gene match. Germline V gene data show CDR1 as MDHEN and CDR2 as SYDVKM. The CDR3 loop reads CASSFGQGVYTGELFF. The DNA for the CDR3 is TGTGCCAGCAGTTTCGGACAGGGGGTCTACACCGGGGAGCTGTTTTTT.

The V call is TRBV5-4, the J call TRBJ1-3; D remains unclear. The CDR3 totals 12 residues. The V and J ends lost 4 bases and 1 base respectively, with 3 bases between them. CDR1 SGHNT and CDR2 YYREEE come from the germline V gene (reference sequence). The CDR3 protein is CASSTSGNTIYF. The CDR3 region has the DNA TGTGCCAGCAGCACTTCTGGAAACACCATATATTTT. Complete variable domain (other parts from reference TRBV5-4 and TRBJ1-3): ETGVTQSPTHLIKTRGQQVTLRCSSQSGHNTVSWYQQALGQGPQFIFQYYREEENGRGNFPPRFSGLQFPNYSSELNVNALELDDSALYLCASSTSGNTIYFGEGSWLTVV.

The CDR3 reads CASSPGQLNTEAFF. The CDR3 nucleotides read TGTGCCAGCTCACCAGGACAGTTGAACACTGAAGCTTTCTTT. The rearrangement links TRBV18 to TRBJ1-1, with a weak D call TRBD1 (6 bases). Germline V gene lookup returns CDR1 KGHSH and CDR2 LQKENI. The CDR3 has 14 amino acids. V lost 2 bases and J 0 bases, leaving 7 bases between the germline ends.

The CDR3 loop reads CASSFGGEQFF. CDR3 coding DNA: TGTGCCAGCAGTTTTGGTGGGGAGCAGTTCTTC. V gene TRBV12-3 or TRBV12-4 combines with J gene TRBJ2-1; D uncertain. The CDR3 length is 11 residues. V was clipped by 3 bases and J by 10 bases, with 7 bases between them.

The genes are TRBV6-5 and TRBJ1-1; 7 nucleotides align to TRBD1. Looked up from germline, CDR1 is MNHEY and CDR2 is SVGAGI. The CDR3 is 11 residues long. J gave up 8 bases and V 7 bases, and 4 bases lay outside the gene matches. CDR3 protein: CASTHRGEAFF. As DNA, the CDR3 is TGTGCCAGCACCCACAGGGGAGAAGCTTTCTTT.

The chain employs TRBV6-1 and TRBJ1-6; possibly TRBD1 for D (6 bases). V was cut by 4 bases and J by 3 bases, with 16 bases left in between. The CDR3 has 17 residues. Looked up from germline, CDR1 is MNHNS and CDR2 is SASEGT. The CDR3 DNA reads as TGTGCCAGCAGTGCACCTAAGGGGGGAGGCTATAATTCACCCCTCCACTTT. It is translated as CASSAPKGGGYNSPLHF.

In this sample, this clone turned up once. CDR3 in amino acids: CASSFYQPQHF. The CDR3 DNA reads as TGTGCCAGCAGTTTCTACCAGCCCCAGCATTTT. The chain joins TRBV12-3 or TRBV12-4 to TRBJ1-5, with no clear D. Trimming took off 3 bases at V and 7 bases at J, with 4 bases between the two ends. The CDR3 has 11 residues.

The V and J genes are TRBV4-2 and TRBJ1-3; D gene ambiguous. Trimming shortened V by 2 bases and J by 4 bases, and 12 bases separated the two germline ends. The CDR3 has 15 residues. Germline V gene data show CDR1 as LGHNA and CDR2 as YNFKEQ. The CDR3 bases are TGTGCCAGCAGCCAAATGCTGGGCGCCGGAAACACCATATATTTT. Protein product: CASSQMLGAGNTIYF.

This clone has a single count. CDR3 nucleotides: TGCGCCAGCAGCAGGGACCCAAATTCACCCCTCCACTTT. Translating it yields CASSRDPNSPLHF. V and J are TRBV10-1 and TRBJ1-6; possible D gene TRBD1, 5 bases. CDR1 and CDR2 from the germline V gene are WNHNN and SYGVQD (reference sequence). V dropped 6 bases and J dropped 7 bases, with 10 bases sitting between them. The CDR3 has 13 residues.

This chain links TRBV7-3 with TRBJ2-7; the D is unclear. CDR1 and CDR2 (germline): SGHTA, FQGTGA. There are 14 residues in the CDR3. V lost 1 base to trimming and J lost 7 bases, with 14 bases between them. CDR3 loop: CASSLSPGQGEQYF. In DNA, the CDR3 is TGTGCCAGCAGCTTAAGCCCCGGTCAAGGGGAGCAGTACTTC.